One sample yielded the 26 T cell receptor beta chains listed below, sequenced in a study of OX40 agonist ivuxolimab in advanced cancers. Here immunoSEQ multiplex PCR was the method, and the copy in TCRdb shows in-frame clones only, minus some. The sample has roughly 70,000 clones; 88% are singletons. Sequenced material: CD4+ or CD8+ T cells sorted from blood, taken in a trial of the OX40 agonist ivuxolimab. The receptors here all came from an adult with an advanced solid tumor such as melanoma, head and neck, liver or kidney cancer.

The CDR3 DNA reads as TGTGCCACTAATTCCCCGGCGGGGGGCGAGGGGAGTCAGCCCCAGCATTTT. It codes for CATNSPAGGEGSQPQHF. V and J are TRBV19 and TRBJ1-5; D might be TRBD1 (6 bases). There are 17 residues in the CDR3. Germline-derived CDR1 and CDR2 are LNHDA and SQIVND (reference sequence). The ends were cut back, 10 bases at V and 6 bases at J, with 28 bases in the middle.

V and J are TRBV2 and TRBJ2-3; unclear D gene. CDR1 is SNHLY and CDR2 is FYNNEI in the germline V gene. V gave up 4 bases and J gave up 0 bases, with 11 bases separating them. The CDR3 covers 15 residues. In DNA, the CDR3 is TGTGCCAGCAGTGGAGGCTCTCCTAGCACAGATACGCAGTATTTT. It specifies CASSGGSPSTDTQYF.

For the CDR3, the DNA is TGTGCCACCAGGGACAGGGGGAATGAAAAACTGTTTTTT. Translated, it gives CATRDRGNEKLFF. The chain couples TRBV5-6 to TRBJ1-4; 11 bases line up with TRBD1. Trimming at V came to 9 bases and at J to 5 bases, leaving 3 bases not matched to a gene. Germline V CDR1 and CDR2: SGHDT, YYEEEE. The CDR3 spans 13 residues.

The rearrangement joins TRBV18 to TRBJ2-2; 7 nucleotides match TRBD1. This CDR3 region has 17 residues. The germline V gene encodes CDR1 KGHSH and CDR2 LQKENI. J was trimmed by 2 bases and V by 0 bases; bases with no gene match: 6. CDR3 sequence (DNA): TGTGCCAGCTCACCACCCTTGGGACAGACAAACACCGGGGAGCTGTTTTTT. Translating gives CASSPPLGQTNTGELFF.

J is TRBJ2-3 and V is TRBV7-6; 10 bases fit TRBD2. CDR3 size: 16 residues. Germline CDR1 is SGHVS and CDR2 is FNYEAQ. The V segment lost 4 bases and the J segment 8 bases; nucleotides outside the gene matches: 12. Here the CDR3 DNA reads TGTGCCAGCAGCTCCTTAACTAGCGGGACAGGAGTTACGCAGTATTTT. Its protein product is CASSSLTSGTGVTQYF.

A remark on this clone: One junction end does not reproduce the germline sequence, and a read error may be involved. This same CDR3 is encoded by further DNA sequences in the sample. The J gene is TRBJ1-1, the V gene TRBV28; D remains ambiguous. CDR1 MDHEN and CDR2 SYDVKM come from the germline V gene. The CDR3 spans 13 residues. CDR3 in amino acids: CASSWTQNTEAFF. Written as DNA, the CDR3 is TGTGCCAGCAGTTGGACCCAGAACACTGAAGCTTTCTTC.

The chain links TRBV4-1 to TRBJ1-1; D uncertain. Per the germline V gene, CDR1 is MGHRA and CDR2 is YSYEKL. This CDR3 spans 15 amino acids. The germline V and J ends were trimmed by 1 base and 4 bases, with 13 bases remaining between them. In DNA form, the CDR3 reads TGCGCCAGCAGCCAAGTACCTGGGGAGGGCACTGAAGCTTTCTTT. Translation: CASSQVPGEGTEAFF.

This clone came up a few times. The genes are TRBV9 and TRBJ2-6; TRBD1 matches 9 bases. This CDR3 has 19 amino acids. V shed 3 bases and J 2 bases; nucleotides not matched to a gene: 12. The germline gives CDR1 SGDLS, CDR2 YYNGEE. For the CDR3, the DNA is TGTGCCAGCAGCGCGAAATTGGGGACAGGGCTTGCTGGGGCCAACGTCCTGACTTTC. Protein: CASSAKLGTGLAGANVLTF.

The chain recombines TRBV7-2 with TRBJ1-1; 10 bases are a match to TRBD1. Germline loops: CDR1 SGHTA, CDR2 FQGNSA. V was clipped by 5 bases and J by 0 bases; unmatched bases: 3. This CDR3 region has 15 residues. This CDR3 reads CASSQTGGLNTEAFF. CDR3 sequence (DNA): TGTGCCAGCAGCCAGACAGGGGGCTTGAACACTGAAGCTTTCTTT.

V gene TRBV7-3 combines with J gene TRBJ2-3; 13 bases match TRBD2. In germline, CDR1 is SGHTA, CDR2 FQGTGA. Trimming cost V 5 bases and J 4 bases; bases outside gene matches: 3. The CDR3 has 15 amino acids. The CDR3 coding sequence is TGTGCCAGCAGCCAGGGACTAGCGGGACCAGATACGCAGTATTTT. This translates into CASSQGLAGPDTQYF.

The rearrangement links TRBV12-5 to TRBJ2-7, with 14 bases fitting TRBD2. Trimming removed 8 bases from V and 0 bases from J; junction bases left unmatched: 15. The CDR3 covers 19 residues. Germline CDR1 and CDR2: LGHNT and FRNRAP. In DNA, the CDR3 is TGTGCTAGTAGATCCCCTGGGACTAGCGGGAGTCCGAGCTCCTACGAGCAGTACTTC. It is translated as CASRSPGTSGSPSSYEQYF.

CDR3 sequence reads: CASSIGGLAGMNNEQFF. The CDR3 region has the DNA TGTGCCAGTAGTATAGGAGGGCTAGCGGGAATGAACAATGAGCAGTTCTTC. The chain recombines TRBV19 with TRBJ2-1, with 9 bases that match TRBD2. This CDR3 contains 17 residues. Germline CDR1 LNHDA, CDR2 SQIVND (reference sequence). V was clipped by 1 base and J by 5 bases; unmatched bases: 9.

V and J are TRBV5-3 and TRBJ1-5, with no clear D. TRBV5-3 is an ORF, and what it does is uncertain. The CDR3 sequence is 17 residues long. The V gene lost 4 bases and the J gene lost 0 bases, with 17 bases spanning the gap. CDR3 DNA: TGTGCCAGAAGCCGCTGTTGGCTTCCTTATAGCAATCAGCCCCAGCATTTT. This sequence encodes CARSRCWLPYSNQPQHF.

The chain carries TRBV10-3 and TRBJ2-5, with TRBD2 identical over 7 bases. The germline CDR1 and CDR2 sequences are ENHRY and SYGVKD. The CDR3 has 12 residues. V trimming: 8 bases; J trimming: 3 bases; junction bases outside the gene matches: 3. CDR3 bases: TGTGCCATCGGGGGGAGGGAAGAGACCCAGTACTTC. As protein: CAIGGREETQYF.

CDR3 sequence (DNA): TGTGCCAGCAGTTTACAGGGGAGGGCACAAGAGACCCAGTACTTC. Translating gives CASSLQGRAQETQYF. The chain couples TRBV27 to TRBJ2-5; D is perhaps TRBD2 (7 bases). This CDR3 region has 15 residues. Germline values: CDR1 MNHEY, CDR2 SMNVEV (reference sequence). V shed 2 bases and J shed 2 bases, with 12 bases lying between them.

V gene TRBV29-1 combines with J gene TRBJ2-7; TRBD1 aligns across 7 bases. Germline loops: CDR1 SQVTM, CDR2 ANQGSEA. The CDR3 spans 13 residues. V was clipped by 5 bases and J by 0 bases; unmatched bases: 4. This CDR3 reads CSVRPGGSYEQYF. CDR3 bases: TGCAGCGTTCGGCCAGGGGGCTCCTACGAGCAGTACTTC.

This clone was counted between two and nine times. The chain links TRBV29-1 to TRBJ2-2; the D gene could be TRBD1 or TRBD2 (5 bases each). In germline, CDR1 is SQVTM, CDR2 ANQGSEA. V gave up 5 bases and J gave up 2 bases, with 9 bases separating them. The CDR3 consists of 13 residues. The CDR3 reads CSVRRDNTGELFF. CDR3 nucleotides: TGCAGCGTTCGTAGGGACAACACCGGGGAGCTGTTTTTT.

The genes are TRBV30 and TRBJ2-1, with 12 bases fitting TRBD2. CDR1 is GTSNPN, CDR2 SVGIG, per germline (reference sequence). CDR3 length: 15 amino acids. J was trimmed by 6 bases and V by 3 bases; bases with no gene match: 6. Here the CDR3 reads CAWSTLAGGSNEQFF. Here the CDR3 DNA reads TGTGCCTGGAGCACTCTAGCGGGAGGGTCCAATGAGCAGTTCTTC.

The V and J genes are TRBV7-9 and TRBJ1-2; 11 bases match TRBD1. V lost 5 bases and J lost 6; bases outside the gene matches: 11. In germline, CDR1 is SEHNR, CDR2 FQNEAQ (reference sequence). This CDR3 spans 16 amino acids. CDR3 bases: TGTGCCAGCAGCCCCACAGTGGACAGGGGGCGCGATGGCTACACCTTC. Protein: CASSPTVDRGRDGYTF.

The rearrangement joins TRBV2 to TRBJ2-7; the D is unclear. Trimming pared 6 bases from V and 0 bases from J, leaving 12 bases between. The CDR3 spans 14 residues. Germline lookup yields CDR1 SNHLY and CDR2 FYNNEI. CDR3 in DNA: TGTGCCAGCAGATTCGACGGATCCTCCTACGAGCAGTACTTC. Encoded protein: CASRFDGSSYEQYF.

This chain links TRBV5-6 with TRBJ1-2; D is unclear. This CDR3 is built from 13 residues. CDR1 and CDR2 from the germline V gene are SGHDT and YYEEEE. V was shortened by 4 bases and J by 4 bases, with 11 bases between the two germline ends. The CDR3 sequence is CASSPRVAYGYTF. The CDR3 region has the DNA TGTGCCAGCAGCCCACGGGTGGCCTATGGCTACACCTTC.

This chain uses TRBV7-8 with TRBJ2-5; TRBD1 agrees at 7 bases. Germline CDR1 SGHVS, CDR2 FQNEAQ. There are 13 residues in the CDR3. V lost 5 bases to trimming and J lost 3 bases; unmatched junction nucleotides: 3. CDR3 DNA sequence: TGTGCCAGCAGCAGGGGGCGAGAAGAGACCCAGTACTTC. Its protein product is CASSRGREETQYF.

The chain couples TRBV7-9 to TRBJ1-5; 7 nucleotides align to TRBD1. This CDR3 is built from 14 residues. Germline lookup yields CDR1 SEHNR and CDR2 FQNEAQ (reference sequence). V lost 4 bases to trimming and J lost 4 bases; unmatched junction nucleotides: 4. CDR3 DNA: TGTGCCAGCAGCTACGCAGGGGGGAATCAGCCCCAGCATTTT. This translates into CASSYAGGNQPQHF.

This chain uses TRBV7-9 with TRBJ2-7; 8 bases are shared with TRBD1. The CDR3 length is 16 residues. Germline assignment: CDR1 SEHNR and CDR2 FQNEAQ (reference sequence). V shed 1 base, J shed 1 base, and the junction held 6 bases outside the gene matches. The CDR3 loop is CASSLGGQGASYEQYF. CDR3 DNA sequence: TGTGCCAGCAGCTTAGGTGGTCAGGGGGCGTCCTACGAGCAGTACTTC.

J is TRBJ1-2 and V is TRBV28; no clear D. The CDR3 spans 16 residues. Deletions cut 7 bases from V and 0 bases from J, with 18 bases between. CDR1 is MDHEN, CDR2 SYDVKM, per germline. DNA of the CDR3: TGTGCCAGCACCATCCACATGACGGGTTCTAACTATGGCTACACCTTC. Amino acids: CASTIHMTGSNYGYTF.

This clone is deemed medium-sized. The sample holds other DNA sequences that translate to the same CDR3. The J gene is TRBJ2-1, the V gene TRBV27; possibly TRBD2 for D (6 bases). CDR1 and CDR2 (germline): MNHEY, SMNVEV (reference sequence). Trimming shortened V by 6 bases and J by 0 bases, and 18 bases separated the two germline ends. The CDR3 runs to 17 residues. The CDR3 protein is CASSPGAGPSSYNEQFF. The CDR3 DNA reads as TGTGCCAGCAGCCCCGGCGCGGGACCGAGCTCCTACAATGAGCAGTTCTTC.